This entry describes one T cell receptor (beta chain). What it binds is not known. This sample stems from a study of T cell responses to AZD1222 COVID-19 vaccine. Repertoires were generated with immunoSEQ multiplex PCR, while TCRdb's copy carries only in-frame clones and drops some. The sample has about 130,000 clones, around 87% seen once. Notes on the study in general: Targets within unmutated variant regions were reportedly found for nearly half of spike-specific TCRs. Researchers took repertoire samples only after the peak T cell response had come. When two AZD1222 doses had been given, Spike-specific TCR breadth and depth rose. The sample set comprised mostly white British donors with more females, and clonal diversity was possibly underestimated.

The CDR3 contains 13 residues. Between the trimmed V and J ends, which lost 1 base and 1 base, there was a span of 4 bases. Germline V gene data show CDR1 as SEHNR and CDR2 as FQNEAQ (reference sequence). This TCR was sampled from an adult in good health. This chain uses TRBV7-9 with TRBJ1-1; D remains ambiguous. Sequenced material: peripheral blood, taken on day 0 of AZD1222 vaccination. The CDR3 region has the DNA TGTGCCAGCAGCTTAGTAGAGAACACTGAAGCTTTCTTT. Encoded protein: CASSLVENTEAFF.